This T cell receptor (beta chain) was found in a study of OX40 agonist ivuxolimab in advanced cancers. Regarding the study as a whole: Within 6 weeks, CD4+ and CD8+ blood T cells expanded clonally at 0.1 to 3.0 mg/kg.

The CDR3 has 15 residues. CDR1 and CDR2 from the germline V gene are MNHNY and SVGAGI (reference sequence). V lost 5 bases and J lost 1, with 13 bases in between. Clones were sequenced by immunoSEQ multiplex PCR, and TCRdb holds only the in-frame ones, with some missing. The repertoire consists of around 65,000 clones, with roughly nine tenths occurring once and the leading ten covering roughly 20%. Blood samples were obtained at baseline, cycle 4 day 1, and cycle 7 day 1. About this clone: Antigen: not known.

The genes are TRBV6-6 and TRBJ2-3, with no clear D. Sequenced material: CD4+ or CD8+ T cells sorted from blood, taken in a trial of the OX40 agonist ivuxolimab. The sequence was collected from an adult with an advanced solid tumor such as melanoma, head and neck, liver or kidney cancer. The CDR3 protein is CASSPRVVGTDTQYF. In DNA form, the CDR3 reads TGTGCCAGCAGTCCGAGAGTAGTAGGCACAGATACGCAGTATTTT.